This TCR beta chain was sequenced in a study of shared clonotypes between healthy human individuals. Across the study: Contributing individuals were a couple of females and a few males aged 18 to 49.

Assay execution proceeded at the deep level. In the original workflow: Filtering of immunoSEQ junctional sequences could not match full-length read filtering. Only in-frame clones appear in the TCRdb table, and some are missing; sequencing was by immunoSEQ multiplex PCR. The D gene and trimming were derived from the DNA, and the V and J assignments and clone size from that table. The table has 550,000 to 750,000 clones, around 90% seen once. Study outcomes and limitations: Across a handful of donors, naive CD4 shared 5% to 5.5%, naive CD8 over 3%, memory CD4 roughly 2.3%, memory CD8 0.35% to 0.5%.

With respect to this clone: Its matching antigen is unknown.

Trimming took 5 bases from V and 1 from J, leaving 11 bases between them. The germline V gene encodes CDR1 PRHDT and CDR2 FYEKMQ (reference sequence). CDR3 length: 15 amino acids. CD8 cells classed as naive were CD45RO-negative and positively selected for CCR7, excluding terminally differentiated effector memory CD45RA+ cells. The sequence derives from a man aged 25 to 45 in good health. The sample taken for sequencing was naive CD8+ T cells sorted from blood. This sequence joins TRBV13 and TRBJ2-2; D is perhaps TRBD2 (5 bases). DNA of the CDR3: TGTGCCAGCAGCACCGACTACCGGAACACCGGGGAGCTGTTTTTT. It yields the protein CASSTDYRNTGELFF.